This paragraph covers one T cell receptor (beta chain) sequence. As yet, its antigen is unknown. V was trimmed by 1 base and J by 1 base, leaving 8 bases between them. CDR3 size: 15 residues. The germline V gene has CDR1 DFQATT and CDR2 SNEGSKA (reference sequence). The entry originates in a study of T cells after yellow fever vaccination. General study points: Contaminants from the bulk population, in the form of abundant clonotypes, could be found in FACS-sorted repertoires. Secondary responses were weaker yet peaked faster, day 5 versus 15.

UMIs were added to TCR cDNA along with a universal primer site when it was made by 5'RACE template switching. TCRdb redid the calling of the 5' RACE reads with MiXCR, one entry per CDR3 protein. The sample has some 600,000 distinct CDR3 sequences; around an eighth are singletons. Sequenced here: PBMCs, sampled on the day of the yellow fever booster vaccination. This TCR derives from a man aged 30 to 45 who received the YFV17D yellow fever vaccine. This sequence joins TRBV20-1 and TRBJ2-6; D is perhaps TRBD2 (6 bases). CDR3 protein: CSARAGGSGANVLTF. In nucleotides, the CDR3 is TGCAGTGCTAGAGCTGGGGGGTCTGGGGCCAACGTCCTGACTTTC.